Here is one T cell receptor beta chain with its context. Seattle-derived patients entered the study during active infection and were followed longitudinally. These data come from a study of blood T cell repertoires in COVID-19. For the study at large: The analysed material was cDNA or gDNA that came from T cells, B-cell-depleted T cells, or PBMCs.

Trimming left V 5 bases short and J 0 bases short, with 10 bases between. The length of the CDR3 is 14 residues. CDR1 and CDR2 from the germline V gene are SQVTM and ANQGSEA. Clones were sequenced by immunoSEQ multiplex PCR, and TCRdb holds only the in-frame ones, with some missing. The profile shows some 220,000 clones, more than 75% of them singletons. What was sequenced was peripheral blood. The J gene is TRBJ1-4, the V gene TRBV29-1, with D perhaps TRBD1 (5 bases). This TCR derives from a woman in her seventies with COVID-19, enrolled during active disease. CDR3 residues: CSVPSTATNEKLFF. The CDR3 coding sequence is TGCAGCGTTCCGTCGACAGCAACTAATGAAAAACTGTTTTTT.